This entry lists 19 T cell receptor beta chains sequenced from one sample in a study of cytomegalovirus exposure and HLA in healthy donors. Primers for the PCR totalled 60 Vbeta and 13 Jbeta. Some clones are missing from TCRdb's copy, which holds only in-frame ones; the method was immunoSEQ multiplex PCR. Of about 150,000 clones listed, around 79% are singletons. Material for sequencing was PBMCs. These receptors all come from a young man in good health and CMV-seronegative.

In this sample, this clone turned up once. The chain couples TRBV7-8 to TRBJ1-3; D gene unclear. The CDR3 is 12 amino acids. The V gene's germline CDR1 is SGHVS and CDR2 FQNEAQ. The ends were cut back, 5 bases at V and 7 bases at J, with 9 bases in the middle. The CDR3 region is CASSTHSNTIYF. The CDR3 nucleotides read TGTGCCAGCAGCACACACAGCAACACCATATATTTT.

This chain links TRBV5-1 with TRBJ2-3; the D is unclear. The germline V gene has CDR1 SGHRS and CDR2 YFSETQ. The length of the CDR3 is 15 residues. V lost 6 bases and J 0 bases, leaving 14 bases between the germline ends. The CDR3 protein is CASTSDGASTDTQYF. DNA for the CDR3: TGCGCCAGCACTTCAGACGGAGCTAGCACAGATACGCAGTATTTT.

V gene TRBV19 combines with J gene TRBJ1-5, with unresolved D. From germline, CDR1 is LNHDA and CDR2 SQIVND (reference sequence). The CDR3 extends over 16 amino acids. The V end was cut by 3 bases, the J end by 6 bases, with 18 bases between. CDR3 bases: TGTGCCAGTAGTATCATAGAGCGGCAGGAGGGTCAGCCCCAGCATTTT. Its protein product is CASSIIERQEGQPQHF.

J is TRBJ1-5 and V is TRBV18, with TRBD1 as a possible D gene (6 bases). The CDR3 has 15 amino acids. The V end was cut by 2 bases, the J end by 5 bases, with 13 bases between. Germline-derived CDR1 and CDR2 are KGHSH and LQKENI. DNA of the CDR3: TGTGCCAGCTCACCAACAGGGCAAAGAGATCAGCCCCAGCATTTT. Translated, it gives CASSPTGQRDQPQHF.

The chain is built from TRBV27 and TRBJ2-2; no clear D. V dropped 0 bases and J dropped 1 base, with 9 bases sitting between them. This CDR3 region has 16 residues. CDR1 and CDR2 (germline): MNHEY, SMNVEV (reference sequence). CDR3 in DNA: TGTGCCAGCAGTTTATCGAGACTCGGGAACACCGGGGAGCTGTTTTTT. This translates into CASSLSRLGNTGELFF.

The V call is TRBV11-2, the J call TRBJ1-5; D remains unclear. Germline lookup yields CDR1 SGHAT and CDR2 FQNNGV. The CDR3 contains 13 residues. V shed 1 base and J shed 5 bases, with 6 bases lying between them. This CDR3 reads CASSLGSDQPQHF. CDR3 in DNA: TGTGCCAGCAGCTTAGGTTCTGATCAGCCCCAGCATTTT.

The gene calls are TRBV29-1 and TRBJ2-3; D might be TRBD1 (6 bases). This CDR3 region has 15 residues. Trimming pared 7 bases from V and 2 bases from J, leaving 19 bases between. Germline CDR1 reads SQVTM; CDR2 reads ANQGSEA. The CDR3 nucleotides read TGCAGCGCCCCGCCCTTGGACAGTTACACAGATACGCAGTATTTT. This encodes CSAPPLDSYTDTQYF.

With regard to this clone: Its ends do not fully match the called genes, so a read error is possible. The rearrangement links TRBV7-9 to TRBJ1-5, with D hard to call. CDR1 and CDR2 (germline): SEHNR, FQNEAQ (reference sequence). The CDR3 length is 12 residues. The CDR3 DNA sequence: TGTTCCAGCAGCCTACTAAGCCAGCCCCAGCATTTT. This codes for CSSSLLSQPQHF.

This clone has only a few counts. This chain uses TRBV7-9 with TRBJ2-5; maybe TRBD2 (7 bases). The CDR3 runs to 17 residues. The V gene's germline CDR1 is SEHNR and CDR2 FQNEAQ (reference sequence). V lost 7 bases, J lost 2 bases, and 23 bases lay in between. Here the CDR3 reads CASTPSYPGGPQETQYF. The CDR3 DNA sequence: TGTGCCAGCACCCCCTCTTACCCGGGGGGCCCACAAGAGACCCAGTACTTC. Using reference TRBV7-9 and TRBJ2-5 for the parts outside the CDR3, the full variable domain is DTGVSQNPRHKITKRGQNVTFRCDPISEHNRLYWYRQTLGQGPEFLTYFQNEAQLEKSRLLSDRFSAERPKGSFSTLEIQRTEQGDSAMYLCASTPSYPGGPQETQYFGPGTRLLVL.

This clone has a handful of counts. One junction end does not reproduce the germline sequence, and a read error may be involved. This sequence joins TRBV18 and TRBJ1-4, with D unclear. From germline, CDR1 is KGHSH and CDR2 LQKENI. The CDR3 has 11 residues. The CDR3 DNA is TGTGCCAGCTCAACTACTGAAAAACTGTTTTTT. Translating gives CASSTTEKLFF.

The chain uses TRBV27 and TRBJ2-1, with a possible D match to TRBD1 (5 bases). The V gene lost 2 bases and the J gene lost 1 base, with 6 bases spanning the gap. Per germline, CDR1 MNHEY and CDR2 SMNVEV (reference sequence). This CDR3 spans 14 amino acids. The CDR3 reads CASSLTGSYNEQFF. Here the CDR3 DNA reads TGTGCCAGCAGTTTAACAGGATCCTACAATGAGCAGTTCTTC.

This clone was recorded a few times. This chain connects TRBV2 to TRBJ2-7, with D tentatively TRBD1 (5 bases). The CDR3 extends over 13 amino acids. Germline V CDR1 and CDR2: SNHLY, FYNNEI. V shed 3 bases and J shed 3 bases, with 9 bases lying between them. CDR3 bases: TGTGCCAGCAGTGACCCTGGACACTACGAGCAGTACTTC. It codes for CASSDPGHYEQYF. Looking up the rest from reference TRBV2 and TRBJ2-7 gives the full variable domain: EPEVTQTPSHQVTQMGQEVILRCVPISNHLYFYWYRQILGQKVEFLVSFYNNEISEKSEIFDDQFSVERPDGSNFTLKIRSTKLEDSAMYFCASSDPGHYEQYFGPGTRLTVT.

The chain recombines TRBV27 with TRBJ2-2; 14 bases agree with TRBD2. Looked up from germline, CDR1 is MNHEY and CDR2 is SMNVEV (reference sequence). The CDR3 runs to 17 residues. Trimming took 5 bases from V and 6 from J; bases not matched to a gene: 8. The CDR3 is CASSPRRLAGGSGELFF. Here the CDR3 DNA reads TGTGCCAGCAGTCCCCGGCGACTAGCGGGAGGGTCCGGGGAGCTGTTTTTT.

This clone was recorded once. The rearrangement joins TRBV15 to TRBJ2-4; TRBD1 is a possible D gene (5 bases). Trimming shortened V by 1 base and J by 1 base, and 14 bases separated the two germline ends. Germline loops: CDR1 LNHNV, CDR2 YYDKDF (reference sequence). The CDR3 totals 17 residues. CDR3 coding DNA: TGTGCCACCAGCAGAGGTCATAAGGGGAATGCCAAAAACATTCAGTACTTC. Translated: CATSRGHKGNAKNIQYF.

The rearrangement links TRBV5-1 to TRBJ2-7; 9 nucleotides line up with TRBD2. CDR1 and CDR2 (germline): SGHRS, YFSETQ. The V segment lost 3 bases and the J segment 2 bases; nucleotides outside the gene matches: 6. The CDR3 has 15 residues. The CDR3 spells CASSSPPSGAYEQYF. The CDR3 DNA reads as TGCGCCAGCAGCTCACCCCCTAGCGGGGCCTACGAGCAGTACTTC. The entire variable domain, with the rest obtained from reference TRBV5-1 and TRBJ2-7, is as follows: KAGVTQTPRYLIKTRGQQVTLSCSPISGHRSVSWYQQTPGQGLQFLFEYFSETQRNKGNFPGRFSGRQFSNSRSEMNVSTLELGDSALYLCASSSPPSGAYEQYFGPGTRLTVT.

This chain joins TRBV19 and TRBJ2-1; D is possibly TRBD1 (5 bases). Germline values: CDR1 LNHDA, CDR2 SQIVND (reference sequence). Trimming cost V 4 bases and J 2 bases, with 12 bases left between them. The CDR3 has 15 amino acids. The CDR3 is CASSKFGRAYNEQFF. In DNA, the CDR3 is TGTGCCAGTAGTAAATTCGGCAGGGCCTACAATGAGCAGTTCTTC.

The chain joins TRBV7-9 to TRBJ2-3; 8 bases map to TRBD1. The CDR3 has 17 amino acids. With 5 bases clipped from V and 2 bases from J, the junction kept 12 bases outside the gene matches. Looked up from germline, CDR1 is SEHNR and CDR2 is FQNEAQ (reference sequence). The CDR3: CASSPRMTGDHTDTQYF. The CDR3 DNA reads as TGTGCCAGCAGCCCTAGGATGACAGGGGACCACACAGATACGCAGTATTTT.

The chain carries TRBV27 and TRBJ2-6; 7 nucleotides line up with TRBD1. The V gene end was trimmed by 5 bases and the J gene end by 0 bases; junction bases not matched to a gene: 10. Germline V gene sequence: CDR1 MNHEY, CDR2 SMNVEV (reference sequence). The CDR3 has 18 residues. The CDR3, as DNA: TGTGCCAGCAGTCCGATAGGACAGGCTTTCTCTGGGGCCAACGTCCTGACTTTC. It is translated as CASSPIGQAFSGANVLTF.

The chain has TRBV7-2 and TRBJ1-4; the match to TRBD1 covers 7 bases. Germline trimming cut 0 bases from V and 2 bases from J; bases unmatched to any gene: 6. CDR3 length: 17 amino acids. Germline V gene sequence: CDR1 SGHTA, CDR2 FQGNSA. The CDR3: CASSLAGRGTTNEKLFF. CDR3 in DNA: TGTGCCAGCAGCTTAGCTGGCAGGGGGACTACTAATGAAAAACTGTTTTTT.